This is a list of T cell receptor beta chains from one sample in a study of CD8 T cells in ankylosing spondylitis. TCRdb used MiXCR to reprocess the 5' RACE reads, holding one entry per CDR3 protein. The table records fewer than 500,000 distinct CDR3 sequences, 25% to 30% of them present only once. The material sequenced was blood, either unsorted or a sorted T cell fraction (not recorded which). The source of these receptors is a male donor with ankylosing spondylitis. CDR3s include the opening cysteine and the closing phenylalanine or tryptophan. Each record gives: V gene, J gene, clone size, D gene, CDR3 DNA, CDR3 protein. The D gene is left open where the match is weak. Clone size is not always given. Where it is, it says once, few, many or a class for expanded clones.

TRBV10-3,TRBJ1-3,.,.,TGTGCCATCGGGAAGGTCCTAGGCACCATATATTTT,CAIGKVLGTIYF
TRBV7-2,TRBJ2-1,.,.,TGTGCCAGCAGCTTAGTCGGGGGAGGCTACAATGAGCAGTTCTTC,CASSLVGGGYNEQFF
TRBV3-1,TRBJ1-5,.,.,TGTGCCAGCAGCCATACGGGACACGGGCCTCAGCCCCAGCATTTT,CASSHTGHGPQPQHF
TRBV2,TRBJ2-1,.,.,TGTGCCAGCAGGACTACTTACAATGAGCAGTTCTTC,CASRTTYNEQFF
TRBV24-1,TRBJ2-2,.,.,TGTGCCACCAGTTTCGGCCCGGACACCGGGGAGCTGTTTTTT,CATSFGPDTGELFF
TRBV20-1,TRBJ1-4,.,.,TGCAGTGCTAGAGATTGGGAGGACCCAACTAATGAAAAACTGTTTTTT,CSARDWEDPTNEKLFF
TRBV20-1,TRBJ1-1,few,.,TGCAGTGCTAGAGTAAGGAGGAACACTGAAGCTTTCTTT,CSARVRRNTEAFF
TRBV5-5,TRBJ2-1,.,.,TGTGCCAGCAGCTTAAATTCAGCGCCAGAGTTCTTC,CASSLNSAPEFF
TRBV7-8,TRBJ2-7,.,.,TGTGTCAGCAGCGACAGCGTGGGGGTGAGGCAGTACTTC,CVSSDSVGVRQYF
TRBV6-1,TRBJ1-1,few,.,TGTGCCAGCAGTCTAGAGGGGCCCACTGAAGCTTTCTTT,CASSLEGPTEAFF
TRBV11-3,TRBJ2-2,.,.,TGTGCCAGCAGCTTAGAAACAGTTTCGGGCGGGGAGCTGTTTTTT,CASSLETVSGGELFF
TRBV7-2,TRBJ2-1,.,.,TGTGCCAGCAGCTTGGTATACAGGGATGAGCAGTTCTTC,CASSLVYRDEQFF
TRBV12-3/TRBV12-4,TRBJ2-7,.,TRBD2,TGTGCCAGCAAGGTAGCGGGAGGGCCTCACGAGCAGTACTTC,CASKVAGGPHEQYF
TRBV12-3/TRBV12-4,TRBJ2-5,.,TRBD1,TGTGCCAGCAGTTCTTTTGGGACAGGGGCAGAGACCCAGTACTTC,CASSSFGTGAETQYF
TRBV29-1,TRBJ2-2,.,.,TGCAGCGTTGAAAGGCCAGGGGAGGCGGGGGAGCTGTTTTTT,CSVERPGEAGELFF
TRBV12-3/TRBV12-4,TRBJ2-1,few,.,TGTGCCAGCAGCGAAAAGGGGCGGTTTTCCTACAATGAGCAGTTCTTC,CASSEKGRFSYNEQFF
TRBV2,TRBJ2-3,.,.,TGTGCCAGCAAATATACAGATACGCAGTATTTT,CASKYTDTQYF
TRBV20-1,TRBJ1-3,few,TRBD1,TGCAGTGCAATCCGGGACAGGGCTGGAAACACCATATATTTT,CSAIRDRAGNTIYF
TRBV7-8,TRBJ1-5,few,TRBD1,TGTGCCAGCAGCTTTAGTCCCGGACAGGTTCAGCCCCAGCATTTT,CASSFSPGQVQPQHF
TRBV11-2,TRBJ1-1,few,.,TGTGCCAGCAGCTCTCGATACAGGGCGTTCACTGAAGCTTTCTTT,CASSSRYRAFTEAFF
TRBV3-1,TRBJ2-3,.,.,TGTGCCAGCAGCCCCGCAAGAGTAGATACGCAGTATTTT,CASSPARVDTQYF
TRBV18,TRBJ2-6,many,.,TGTGCCAGCTCTCCGGTACGCTCTGGGGCCAACGTCCTGACTTTC,CASSPVRSGANVLTF
TRBV29-1,TRBJ2-1,few,TRBD2,TGCAGCGTTGATAGCGGGAGGGAGGATGAGCAGTTCTTC,CSVDSGREDEQFF
TRBV27,TRBJ2-3,few,TRBD1,TGTGCCAGCGGAAAACAGGGGAACACAGATACGCAGTATTTT,CASGKQGNTDTQYF